Listed here are 3 T cell receptor beta chains from one sample, sequenced in a study of blood T cell repertoires in COVID-19. Assay used: immunoSEQ multiplex PCR; TCRdb lists only in-frame clones, some missing. The sample contains approximately 280,000 clones, approximately 89% of which appear only once. Sequenced: PBMCs or T cells enriched from blood (not recorded which). The receptors stem from a young woman who had recovered from COVID-19.

The V gene is TRBV7-2, the J gene TRBJ2-2; D is possibly TRBD1 (6 bases). The CDR3 covers 17 residues. CDR1 and CDR2 (germline): SGHTA, FQGNSA. Trimming shortened V by 2 bases and J by 0 bases, and 13 bases separated the two germline ends. CDR3 nucleotides: TGTGCCAGCAGCTTATCAGTTCAGGGGACGAACACCGGGGAGCTGTTTTTT. Translating it yields CASSLSVQGTNTGELFF.

The rearrangement uses TRBV19 and TRBJ2-7, with 7 nucleotides matching TRBD1. Germline V gene sequence: CDR1 LNHDA, CDR2 SQIVND (reference sequence). There are 16 residues in the CDR3. V lost 5 bases, J lost 1 base, and 11 bases stayed unmatched. The CDR3 is CASSSHLLTGSYEQYF. The CDR3 nucleotides read TGTGCCAGTAGTTCTCACCTACTGACAGGGTCCTACGAGCAGTACTTC.

The chain uses TRBV5-6 and TRBJ2-7; 9 bases are shared with TRBD2. Germline trimming cut 3 bases from V and 3 bases from J; bases unmatched to any gene: 10. This CDR3 is 16 amino acids long. Germline values: CDR1 SGHDT, CDR2 YYEEEE. The CDR3: CASSSPLAGLYYEQYF. The CDR3 nucleotides read TGTGCCAGCAGCTCCCCCCTAGCGGGGCTTTACTACGAGCAGTACTTC.